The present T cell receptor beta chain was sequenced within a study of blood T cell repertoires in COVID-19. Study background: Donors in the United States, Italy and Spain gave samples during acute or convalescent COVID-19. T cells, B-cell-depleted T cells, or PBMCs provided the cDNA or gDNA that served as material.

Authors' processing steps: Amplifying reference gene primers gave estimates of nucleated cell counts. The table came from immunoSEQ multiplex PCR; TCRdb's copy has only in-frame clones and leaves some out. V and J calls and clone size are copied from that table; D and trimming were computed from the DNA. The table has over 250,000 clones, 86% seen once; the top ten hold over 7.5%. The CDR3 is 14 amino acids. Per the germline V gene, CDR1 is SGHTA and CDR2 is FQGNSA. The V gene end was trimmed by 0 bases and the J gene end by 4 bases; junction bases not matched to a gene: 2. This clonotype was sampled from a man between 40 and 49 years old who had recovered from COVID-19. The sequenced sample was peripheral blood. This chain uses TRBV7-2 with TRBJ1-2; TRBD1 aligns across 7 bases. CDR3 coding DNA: TGTGCCAGCAGCTTAGCGCGACAGGGCTATGGCTACACCTTC. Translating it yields CASSLARQGYGYTF.